These T cell receptor beta chains were read from a single sample in a study of blood T cells in healthy people across ages. A single record per CDR3 protein comes from TCRdb applying MiXCR to the 5' RACE reads. The data show over 1,500,000 distinct CDR3 sequences, roughly two fifths seen once. The specimen sequenced was blood. The receptors stem from a human donor in good health. Each CDR3 is given with its conserved first and last residue. Fields, in order: clone size, J gene, V gene, D gene, CDR3 protein, CDR3 DNA. The D gene is left open where the match is weak. Clone sizes are given selectively: once, few, many, or a class where the clone is expanded.

- | TRBJ1-2 | TRBV28 | - | CASRDSTLSYGYTF | TGTGCCAGCAGAGACAGCACCCTAAGCTATGGCTACACCTTC
- | TRBJ1-2 | TRBV28 | - | CASSLPGPLNYGYTF | TGTGCCAGCAGCCTACCGGGGCCACTTAACTATGGCTACACCTTC
once | TRBJ2-2 | TRBV10-3 | TRBD1 | CAISESGTGGPTGELFF | TGTGCCATCAGTGAGTCTGGGACAGGGGGTCCTACCGGGGAGCTGTTTTTT
few | TRBJ2-7 | TRBV6-6 | TRBD2 | CASSYGGGGVSYEQYF | TGTGCCAGCAGTTACGGCGGGGGGGGAGTCTCCTACGAGCAGTACTTC
few | TRBJ2-4 | TRBV13 | TRBD1 | CASSSVGTVNIQYF | TGTGCCAGCAGCTCGGTGGGGACAGTAAACATTCAGTACTTC
- | TRBJ2-3 | TRBV4-2 | TRBD2 | CASSQVTSGGAGDTQYF | TGTGCCAGCAGCCAGGTTACTAGCGGGGGGGCAGGAGATACGCAGTATTTT
- | TRBJ2-3 | TRBV28 | TRBD2 | CASRGLAGGPDTQYF | TGTGCCAGCAGGGGACTAGCGGGGGGCCCGGATACGCAGTATTTT
- | TRBJ2-6 | TRBV6-6 | - | CASTDRSGANVLTF | TGTGCCAGCACAGACAGATCTGGGGCCAACGTCCTGACTTTC
- | TRBJ2-1 | TRBV6-2/TRBV6-3 | - | CASNQAGSSYEQFF | TGTGCCAGCAACCAGGCGGGTAGCTCCTACGAGCAGTTCTTC
- | TRBJ2-3 | TRBV4-3 | - | CASSQEGRGPADTQYF | TGCGCCAGCAGCCAAGAGGGGCGGGGACCCGCAGATACGCAGTATTTT
few | TRBJ1-2 | TRBV3-1 | - | CASSQGVGSGFYGYTF | TGTGCCAGCAGCCAAGGGGTAGGCAGCGGGTTCTATGGCTACACCTTC
- | TRBJ1-2 | TRBV7-2 | - | CASSQYRVDRNYGYTF | TGTGCCAGCAGCCAATATCGCGTAGACAGAAACTATGGCTACACCTTC
- | TRBJ1-2 | TRBV20-1 | - | CSARADEFGCTF | TGCAGTGCTAGGGCGGATGAGTTTGGTTGCACCTTC
many | TRBJ2-7 | TRBV29-1 | - | CSVVGQADEQYF | TGCAGCGTTGTAGGGCAGGCGGATGAGCAGTACTTC
- | TRBJ2-7 | TRBV5-1 | - | CASSLNAGIHEQYF | TGCGCCAGCAGCTTGAACGCCGGGATCCACGAGCAGTACTTC
- | TRBJ2-1 | TRBV12-3/TRBV12-4 | - | CASSLGYASYNEQFF | TGTGCCAGCAGTTTAGGGTACGCTTCATACAATGAGCAGTTCTTC
few | TRBJ1-6 | TRBV4-3 | - | CASSRGGNSPLHF | TGCGCCAGCAGCCGGGGTGGGAATTCACCCCTCCACTTT
- | TRBJ1-2 | TRBV20-1 | - | CSASLPRGQNYGYTF | TGCAGTGCTAGTCTACCCAGGGGCCAGAACTATGGCTACACCTTC
- | TRBJ1-2 | TRBV9 | - | CASSDQGGYGYTF | TGTGCCAGCAGCGATCAAGGGGGGTATGGCTACACCTTC
- | TRBJ2-1 | TRBV4-3 | - | CASSQDKGRNEQFF | TGCGCCAGCAGCCAAGATAAAGGACGCAATGAGCAGTTCTTC
- | TRBJ1-2 | TRBV4-2 | - | CASSQVKAEGIYGYTF | TGTGCCAGCAGCCAAGTAAAGGCCGAGGGCATCTATGGCTACACCTTC
- | TRBJ2-7 | TRBV4-3 | - | CASSQDREGPEQYF | TGCGCCAGCAGCCAAGACCGGGAAGGACCAGAGCAGTACTTC
few | TRBJ2-5 | TRBV29-1 | TRBD2 | CSVLGGDSNPAEQYF | TGCAGCGTTCTGGGGGGGGACTCCAACCCGGCAGAGCAGTACTTC
many | TRBJ2-3 | TRBV4-3 | TRBD1 | CASSQDMGQGADTQYF | TGCGCCAGCAGCCAAGATATGGGACAGGGGGCAGATACGCAGTATTTT
- | TRBJ2-1 | TRBV9 | TRBD2 | CASSASHGGNYNEQFF | TGTGCCAGCAGCGCCTCTCACGGGGGGAACTACAATGAGCAGTTCTTC
few | TRBJ1-2 | TRBV6-1 | TRBD1 | CASSQPGQANLKGGYTF | TGTGCCAGCAGCCAACCGGGACAGGCGAATCTTAAGGGCGGCTACACCTTC
- | TRBJ1-2 | TRBV6-4 | - | CASSDDRRNYGYTF | TGTGCCAGCAGTGACGATCGCCGTAACTATGGCTACACCTTC
- | TRBJ2-1 | TRBV4-3 | TRBD1 | CASSQFVNQGQGANEQFF | TGCGCCAGCAGCCAATTTGTTAATCAGGGACAGGGGGCCAATGAGCAGTTCTTC
- | TRBJ1-1 | TRBV7-2 | - | CASSLFNTITQNTEAFF | TGTGCCAGCAGCTTATTTAATACAATCACTCAGAACACCGAAGCTTTCTTT
few | TRBJ1-6 | TRBV12-3/TRBV12-4 | - | CASSTEGSPLHF | TGTGCCAGCAGTACTGAGGGCTCACCCCTCCACTTT
few | TRBJ2-5 | TRBV7-9 | TRBD1 | CASSALTGEETQYF | TGTGCCAGCAGCGCATTGACAGGGGAAGAGACCCAGTACTTC
- | TRBJ2-4 | TRBV3-1 | - | CASSQGAGTSGIQYF | TGTGCCAGCAGCCAAGGCGCAGGGACATCAGGCATTCAGTACTTC
- | TRBJ2-5 | TRBV7-2 | TRBD1 | CASSAQGTGARETQYF | TGTGCCAGCAGCGCTCAAGGGACAGGGGCGCGGGAGACCCAGTACTTC
- | TRBJ2-4 | TRBV10-3 | - | CAISVGGALAKNIQYF | TGTGCCATCAGTGTCGGCGGGGCTCTAGCCAAAAACATTCAGTACTTC
- | TRBJ2-7 | TRBV28 | - | CASSQPTKKGYEQYF | TGTGCCAGCAGTCAACCGACAAAAAAAGGGTACGAGCAGTACTTC
- | TRBJ2-5 | TRBV5-6 | - | CTSSNSGVQETQYF | TGTACCAGCAGCAACTCAGGGGTCCAAGAGACCCAGTACTTC
- | TRBJ1-2 | TRBV7-9 | - | CASSLGLRPLHGYTF | TGTGCCAGCAGCTTAGGTCTACGGCCCCTCCATGGCTACACCTTC
few | TRBJ1-4 | TRBV28 | TRBD1 | CASSSPGQTNEKLFF | TGTGCCAGCAGTTCCCCGGGACAGACTAATGAAAAACTGTTTTTT
- | TRBJ1-5 | TRBV12-3/TRBV12-4 | - | CASSLTDSRMPQHF | TGTGCCAGCAGTTTGACGGACTCCAGGATGCCCCAGCATTTT
many | TRBJ1-2 | TRBV12-3/TRBV12-4 | - | CASSFRQYGYTF | TGTGCCAGCAGTTTCCGGCAGTATGGCTACACCTTC
few | TRBJ2-7 | TRBV3-1 | TRBD2 | CASSQYLAVVAYEQYF | TGTGCCAGCAGCCAGTACCTAGCGGTGGTCGCCTACGAGCAGTACTTC
- | TRBJ2-5 | TRBV5-1 | - | CASSLTAVHEQYF | TGCGCCAGCAGCTTGACGGCGGTTCATGAGCAGTACTTC
few | TRBJ2-3 | TRBV20-1 | - | CSALGSRGTRTDTQYF | TGCAGTGCCTTAGGTTCACGAGGAACCCGCACAGATACGCAGTATTTT
- | TRBJ1-4 | TRBV4-1 | - | CASSHPGNLNEKLFF | TGCGCCAGCAGCCACCCAGGGAACCTGAATGAAAAACTGTTTTTT
- | TRBJ2-7 | TRBV7-9 | - | CASSLTPDVGNEQYF | TGTGCCAGCAGCTTAACCCCCGACGTAGGAAATGAGCAGTACTTC
few | TRBJ2-5 | TRBV12-3/TRBV12-4 | TRBD2 | CASSFATGGTSRQETQYF | TGTGCCAGCAGTTTCGCGACGGGCGGGACTAGCAGGCAGGAGACCCAGTACTTC
- | TRBJ1-2 | TRBV4-3 | - | CASSPRGSETLNYGFTF | TGCGCCAGCAGCCCCAGAGGGAGCGAGACCCTTAACTATGGCTTCACCTTC
- | TRBJ2-3 | TRBV5-1 | - | CASNQVGASTDTQYF | TGCGCCAGCAACCAGGTCGGTGCTAGCACAGATACGCAGTATTTT
- | TRBJ2-1 | TRBV28 | - | CASREIPTEQFF | TGTGCCAGCAGGGAAATCCCCACTGAGCAGTTCTTC
- | TRBJ1-5 | TRBV4-3 | TRBD1 | CASSQGWRWGQGPQDQPQHF | TGCGCCAGCAGCCAAGGATGGCGTTGGGGACAGGGGCCACAAGATCAGCCCCAGCATTTT
- | TRBJ2-1 | TRBV7-9 | TRBD2 | CASSTGTSGEQFF | TGTGCCAGCAGCACCGGGACTAGCGGGGAGCAGTTCTTC
few | TRBJ2-1 | TRBV10-3 | - | CAISESRDNLSQFF | TGTGCCATCAGTGAGTCGAGGGACAACCTATCGCAGTTCTTC
- | TRBJ1-1 | TRBV29-1 | - | CSAAALSTGYGTEAFF | TGCAGCGCGGCAGCCCTGAGTACGGGGTATGGCACTGAAGCTTTCTTT
few | TRBJ2-5 | TRBV28 | TRBD2 | CASSLWTSEETQYF | TGTGCCAGCAGTTTATGGACTAGCGAGGAGACCCAGTACTTC
few | TRBJ2-1 | TRBV6-1 | - | CASSPYYVGDSYNEQFF | TGTGCCAGCAGTCCCTATTATGTGGGGGACTCCTACAATGAGCAGTTCTTC